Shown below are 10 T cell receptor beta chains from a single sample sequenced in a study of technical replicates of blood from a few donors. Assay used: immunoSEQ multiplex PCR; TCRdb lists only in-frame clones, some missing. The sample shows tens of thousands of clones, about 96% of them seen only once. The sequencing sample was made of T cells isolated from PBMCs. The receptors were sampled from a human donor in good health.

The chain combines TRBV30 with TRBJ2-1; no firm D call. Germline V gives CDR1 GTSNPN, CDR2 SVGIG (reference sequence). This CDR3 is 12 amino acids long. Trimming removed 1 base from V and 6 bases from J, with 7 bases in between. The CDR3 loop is CAWSDSINEQFF. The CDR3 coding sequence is TGTGCCTGGAGTGACAGTATCAATGAGCAGTTCTTC.

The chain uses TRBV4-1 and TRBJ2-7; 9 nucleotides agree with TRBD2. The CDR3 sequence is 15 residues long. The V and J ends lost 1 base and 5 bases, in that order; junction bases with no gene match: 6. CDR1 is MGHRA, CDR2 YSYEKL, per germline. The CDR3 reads CASSQVQAGGDEQYF. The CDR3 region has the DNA TGCGCCAGCAGCCAAGTTCAGGCGGGAGGGGACGAGCAGTACTTC.

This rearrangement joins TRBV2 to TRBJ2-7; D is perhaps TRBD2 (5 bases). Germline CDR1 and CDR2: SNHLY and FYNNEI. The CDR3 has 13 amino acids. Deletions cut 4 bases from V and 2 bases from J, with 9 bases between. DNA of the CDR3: TGTGCCAGCAGTGGAGGGAATACCTACGAGCAGTACTTC. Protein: CASSGGNTYEQYF.

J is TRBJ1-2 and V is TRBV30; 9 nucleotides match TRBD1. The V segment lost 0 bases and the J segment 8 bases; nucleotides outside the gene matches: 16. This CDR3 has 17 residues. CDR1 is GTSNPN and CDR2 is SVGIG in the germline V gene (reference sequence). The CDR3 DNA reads TGTGCCTGGAGTGTAATTTCGTGGACAGGGGTCTCCATAGGCTACACCTTC. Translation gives CAWSVISWTGVSIGYTF.

CDR3 coding DNA: TGTGCCAGCAGTGATAACGTCTTCATCAGGGGGCACGGCTATGGCTACACCTTC. Protein sequence: CASSDNVFIRGHGYGYTF. The chain uses TRBV6-1 and TRBJ1-2; TRBD1 aligns across 8 bases. Germline V gene lookup returns CDR1 MNHNS and CDR2 SASEGT. There are 18 residues in the CDR3. The V gene end was trimmed by 3 bases and the J gene end by 4 bases; junction bases not matched to a gene: 16.

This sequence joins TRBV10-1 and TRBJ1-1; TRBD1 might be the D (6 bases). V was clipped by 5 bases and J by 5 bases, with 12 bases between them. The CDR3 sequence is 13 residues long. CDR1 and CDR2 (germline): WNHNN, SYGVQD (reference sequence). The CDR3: CASSSGARTEAFF. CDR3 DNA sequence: TGCGCCAGCAGTTCAGGGGCGAGGACTGAAGCTTTCTTT.

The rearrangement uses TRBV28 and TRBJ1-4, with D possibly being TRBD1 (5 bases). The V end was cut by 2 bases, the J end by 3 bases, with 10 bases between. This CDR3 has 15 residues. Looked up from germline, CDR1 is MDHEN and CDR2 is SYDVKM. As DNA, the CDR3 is TGTGCCAGCAGTTTAGGGGGAGGAGCTAATGAAAAACTGTTTTTT. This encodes CASSLGGGANEKLFF.

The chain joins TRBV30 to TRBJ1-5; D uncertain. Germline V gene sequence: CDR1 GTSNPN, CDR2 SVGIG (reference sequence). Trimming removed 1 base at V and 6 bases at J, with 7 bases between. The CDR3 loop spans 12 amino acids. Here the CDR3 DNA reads TGTGCCTGGAGTGAAGGGAGTCAGCCCCAGCATTTT. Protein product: CAWSEGSQPQHF.

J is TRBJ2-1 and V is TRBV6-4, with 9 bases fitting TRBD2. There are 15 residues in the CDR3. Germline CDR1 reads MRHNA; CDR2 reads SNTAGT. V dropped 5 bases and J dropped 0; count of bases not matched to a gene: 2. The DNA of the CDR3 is TGTGCCAGCAGTTTTAGCGGGGGCTCCTACAATGAGCAGTTCTTC. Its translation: CASSFSGGSYNEQFF.

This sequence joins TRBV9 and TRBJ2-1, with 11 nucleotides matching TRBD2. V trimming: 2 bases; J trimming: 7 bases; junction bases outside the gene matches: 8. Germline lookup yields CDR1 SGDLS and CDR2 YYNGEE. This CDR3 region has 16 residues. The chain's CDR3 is CASSVLAGGRSNEQFF. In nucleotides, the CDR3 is TGTGCCAGCAGCGTGCTAGCGGGAGGTAGGAGTAATGAGCAGTTCTTC.